Presented here are 14 T cell receptor beta chains from one specimen sequenced in a study of T cell changes during pregnancy in multiple sclerosis. The data were produced by immunoSEQ multiplex PCR, yet TCRdb's version contains in-frame clones alone and is incomplete. The sample lists some 87,000 clones, approximately 94% occurring once. The sample was CD4+ T cells from peripheral blood mononuclear cells, taken before pregnancy. These receptors originate from a female donor with multiple sclerosis, enrolled in a pregnancy study.

The chain combines TRBV30 with TRBJ1-3, with D unclear. The CDR3 is 14 amino acids. The germline CDR1 and CDR2 sequences are GTSNPN and SVGIG (reference sequence). Trimming shortened V by 0 bases and J by 4 bases, and 10 bases separated the two germline ends. The chain's CDR3 is CAWSVSRRGNTIYF. The DNA for the CDR3 is TGTGCCTGGAGTGTATCGAGGAGGGGAAACACCATATATTTT.

The genes are TRBV30 and TRBJ1-5; D not resolved. Germline V CDR1 and CDR2: GTSNPN, SVGIG (reference sequence). This CDR3 comprises 13 residues. Trimming stripped 2 bases from V and 2 bases from J, with 7 bases between. CDR3 residues: CAWSPGGNQPQHF. In nucleotides, the CDR3 is TGTGCCTGGAGTCCCGGGGGCAATCAGCCCCAGCATTTT.

The chain employs TRBV7-2 and TRBJ2-7, with D uncertain. The CDR3 contains 12 residues. V was clipped by 3 bases and J by 2 bases, with 5 bases between them. The germline CDR1 and CDR2 sequences are SGHTA and FQGNSA. The CDR3 reads CASSFNTYEQYF. CDR3 sequence (DNA): TGTGCCAGCAGCTTTAATACCTACGAGCAGTACTTC.

The gene calls are TRBV4-2 and TRBJ2-5; the D is unclear. The CDR3 is 13 residues long. Germline V CDR1 and CDR2: LGHNA, YNFKEQ. Deletions cut 0 bases from V and 10 bases from J, with 12 bases between. In nucleotides, the CDR3 is TGTGCCAGCAGCCAAGAAAAAATCAGGCTCCAGTACTTC. Its protein product is CASSQEKIRLQYF.

J is TRBJ2-7 and V is TRBV15; TRBD2 might be the D (6 bases). V lost 3 bases and J lost 1, with 16 bases in between. The V gene's germline CDR1 is LNHNV and CDR2 YYDKDF (reference sequence). CDR3 length equals 16 residues. CDR3 residues: CATSRAWGGGSYEQYF. Written as DNA, the CDR3 is TGTGCCACCAGCAGGGCCTGGGGAGGAGGGTCCTACGAGCAGTACTTC.

V is TRBV29-1 and J is TRBJ2-4, with 9 positions matching TRBD1. The CDR3 is made up of 14 amino acids. The J segment lost 1 base and the V segment lost 3 bases, leaving 1 base of the junction unmatched. CDR1 SQVTM and CDR2 ANQGSEA come from the germline V gene. The CDR3 coding sequence is TGCAGCGTTGAGGACAGGGGTGCCAAAAACATTCAGTACTTC. Amino acid sequence: CSVEDRGAKNIQYF. The full variable domain, in which reference TRBV29-1 and TRBJ2-4 provide the parts outside the CDR3, is SAVISQKPSRDICQRGTSLTIQCQVDSQVTMMFWYRQQPGQSLTLIATANQGSEATYESGFVIDKFPISRPNLTFSTLTVSNMSPEDSSIYLCSVEDRGAKNIQYFGAGTRLSVL.

The V call is TRBV27, the J call TRBJ1-1, with D perhaps matching TRBD1 (5 bases). The CDR3 consists of 14 residues. V lost 5 bases and J 3 bases, leaving 13 bases between the germline ends. Germline-derived CDR1 and CDR2 are MNHEY and SMNVEV (reference sequence). Here the CDR3 DNA reads TGTGCCAGCAGTGCCCCAGGGAGGTACACTGAAGCTTTCTTT. Translated, it gives CASSAPGRYTEAFF.

This rearrangement joins TRBV5-1 to TRBJ2-3, with D possibly being TRBD2 (6 bases). CDR3 size: 15 residues. Trimming left V 3 bases short and J 0 bases short, with 11 bases between. Germline V CDR1 and CDR2: SGHRS, YFSETQ. CDR3 residues: CASSSLGTSTDTQYF. The CDR3 DNA sequence: TGCGCCAGCAGCTCCCTCGGGACTAGCACAGATACGCAGTATTTT.

The V call is TRBV27, the J call TRBJ2-7; 10 positions agree with TRBD2. The CDR3 consists of 16 residues. The germline V gene encodes CDR1 MNHEY and CDR2 SMNVEV (reference sequence). V was pared by 4 bases and J by 4 bases, with 10 bases of the junction left unmatched. The CDR3 sequence is CASSSHATSGSYEQYF. The CDR3 nucleotides are TGTGCCAGCAGTTCTCACGCGACTAGCGGGTCTTACGAGCAGTACTTC.

The V and J genes are TRBV5-5 and TRBJ2-7, with 9 nucleotides matching TRBD1. The germline CDR1 and CDR2 sequences are SGHKS and YYEKEE (reference sequence). The CDR3 spans 16 residues. V lost 2 bases to trimming and J lost 0 bases; unmatched junction nucleotides: 6. The CDR3 is CASSFWGTGSSYEQYF. CDR3 in DNA: TGTGCCAGCAGCTTTTGGGGGACAGGGAGCTCCTACGAGCAGTACTTC. Full variable domain (missing parts from reference TRBV5-5 and TRBJ2-7): DAGVTQSPTHLIKTRGQQVTLRCSPISGHKSVSWYQQVLGQGPQFIFQYYEKEERGRGNFPDRFSARQFPNYSSELNVNALLLGDSALYLCASSFWGTGSSYEQYFGPGTRLTVT.

The CDR3: CASSLGSRGVHNEQFF. CDR3 coding DNA: TGTGCCAGCAGCTTAGGGTCCCGCGGAGTTCACAATGAGCAGTTCTTC. This chain joins TRBV7-2 and TRBJ2-1, with no clear D. CDR1 SGHTA and CDR2 FQGNSA come from the germline V gene. The CDR3 covers 16 residues. Deletions cut 1 base from V and 5 bases from J, with 15 bases between.

CDR3 in amino acids: CASSLSSRSYEQYF. CDR3 DNA: TGTGCCAGCAGCTTGTCCAGTCGATCCTACGAGCAGTACTTC. The V call is TRBV5-5, the J call TRBJ2-7; D is uncertain. The germline V gene encodes CDR1 SGHKS and CDR2 YYEKEE (reference sequence). The CDR3 spans 14 residues. Trimming removed 1 base from V and 1 base from J, with 9 bases in between. Variable domain in full (rest from reference TRBV5-5 and TRBJ2-7): DAGVTQSPTHLIKTRGQQVTLRCSPISGHKSVSWYQQVLGQGPQFIFQYYEKEERGRGNFPDRFSARQFPNYSSELNVNALLLGDSALYLCASSLSSRSYEQYFGPGTRLTVT.

This clone has a handful of counts. This chain uses TRBV5-1 with TRBJ1-1, with no clear D. Germline V gene lookup returns CDR1 SGHRS and CDR2 YFSETQ. Trimming took off 2 bases at V and 1 base at J, with 9 bases between the two ends. CDR3 length: 14 amino acids. CDR3 nucleotides: TGCGCCAGCAGCTTAGGACTCCCGAACACTGAAGCTTTCTTT. Amino acids: CASSLGLPNTEAFF.

The chain combines TRBV7-9 with TRBJ1-2; D gene ambiguous. Trimming removed 2 bases from V and 13 bases from J, with 17 bases in between. Germline V lookup: CDR1 SEHNR, CDR2 FQNEAQ (reference sequence). This CDR3 spans 13 amino acids. The CDR3: CASSLSTDWGSTF. As DNA, the CDR3 is TGTGCCAGCAGCTTATCGACGGACTGGGGATCCACCTTC. The full variable domain, in which reference TRBV7-9 and TRBJ1-2 provide the parts outside the CDR3, is DTGVSQNPRHKITKRGQNVTFRCDPISEHNRLYWYRQTLGQGPEFLTYFQNEAQLEKSRLLSDRFSAERPKGSFSTLEIQRTEQGDSAMYLCASSLSTDWGSTFGSGTRLTVV.